This T cell receptor (beta chain) was captured by sequencing in a study of graft-versus-host responses after intestinal transplantation. At the level of the study: Recipients had multivisceral, liver-intestinal, or isolated intestinal transplants. The recipients all started with anti-thymocyte globulin induction and then took tacrolimus and steroids for 2 to 3 years. Study results and caveats: High graft-versus-host to host-versus-graft clonal ratios were found in allografts of patients who had graft-donor T cell macrochimerism. Early after transplant, HvG declines were associated with peak levels of circulating GvH clones.

On this clone: What it recognizes is unknown.

The assay was immunoSEQ multiplex PCR, and TCRdb's table has in-frame clones only and misses some. The sample holds about 100,000 clones; 75% to 95% are singletons and the top ten take roughly a sixth. Germline V gives CDR1 SGHNT, CDR2 YYREEE (reference sequence). Trimming removed 0 bases from V and 9 bases from J, with 10 bases in between. This CDR3 has 14 amino acids. The TCR was taken from a human patient who received an intestinal transplant, so some T cells may come from the graft donor. This chain uses TRBV5-4 with TRBJ1-6; D may be TRBD1 (5 bases). The specimen was PBMCs, collected roughly 68 weeks after intestinal transplant. The CDR3 loop reads CASSLGGETSPLHF. The DNA of the CDR3 is TGTGCCAGCAGCTTGGGAGGGGAGACTTCACCCCTCCACTTT.